Described below is a single TCR beta chain sequence and its context. The sample is drawn from a study of blood T cell repertoires in COVID-19. Study as a whole: Material from acute and convalescent COVID-19 was sourced from the United States, Italy and Spain. T cells, B-cell-depleted T cells, or PBMCs provided the cDNA or gDNA that served as material.

CDR3 length: 14 amino acids. The germline gives CDR1 SGHNT, CDR2 YYREEE (reference sequence). V dropped 5 bases and J dropped 9; count of bases not matched to a gene: 10. Original data processing: Amplified reference gene primers provided the basis for estimating nucleated cell counts. Sequenced by immunoSEQ multiplex PCR; TCRdb stores in-frame clones only, minus some. Clone size and V and J calls were adopted from that table, with D and trimming inferred from the DNA. The table lists 200,000 to 300,000 clones, roughly 84% of them singletons, with less than 10% in the top ten. V usage is TRBV5-4 and J usage is TRBJ2-3, with TRBD1 identical over 9 bases. Sequenced: peripheral blood. The clonotype comes from a human donor in a cohort sampled during active COVID-19. In nucleotides, the CDR3 is TGTGCCAGCAGAGGACAGGGGAGCTATTTGACGCAGTATTTT. This sequence encodes CASRGQGSYLTQYF.